These 32 T cell receptor beta chains were all obtained from the same sample, sequenced in a study of molecular identifiers for immune sequencing clone quantification. TCRdb reanalysed the PCR reads using MiXCR and keeps one entry per CDR3 protein. The data show over 600,000 distinct CDR3 sequences, with just under 20% seen just once and 0.85% to 0.9% held by the top ten. The sequencing input was naive CD8+ T cells from blood, with Jurkat cell RNA spiked in. This sample's subset: FACS-sorted CD8+CD4-CCR7+CD45RA+ naive T cells. These TCRs come from a human donor in good health. Some libraries in this study had Jurkat cell RNA spiked in.

This clonotype came up many times. The rearrangement uses TRBV28 and TRBJ2-3; D is uncertain. V shed 2 bases and J shed 6 bases, with 9 bases lying between them. CDR1 MDHEN and CDR2 SYDVKM come from the germline V gene. The CDR3 has 13 residues. The CDR3 loop is CASSLTPPDTQYF. The CDR3 coding sequence is TGTGCCAGCAGTTTAACCCCCCCGGATACGCAGTATTTT.

Details on this clonotype: Since a much larger clone is just one base distant, this may be a read error. The chain carries TRBV29-1 and TRBJ1-2, with unresolved D. CDR1 and CDR2 (germline): SQVTM, ANQGSEA. Trimming pared 6 bases from V and 5 bases from J, leaving 13 bases between. This CDR3 spans 12 amino acids. DNA of the CDR3: TGCAGCGTGGACGGACTGAATTATGGCTACACCTTC. Its translation is CSVDGLNYGYTF.

This clonotype was recorded many times. The chain uses TRBV4-1 and TRBJ2-3; D is ambiguous. The V gene lost 3 bases and the J gene lost 7 bases, with 11 bases spanning the gap. Per germline, CDR1 MGHRA and CDR2 YSYEKL. The CDR3 is 13 amino acids. Here the CDR3 reads CASSQTGFYTQYF. The CDR3 DNA sequence: TGCGCCAGCAGCCAGACCGGATTCTATACGCAGTATTTT.

The chain couples TRBV28 to TRBJ2-5; TRBD1 agrees at 10 bases. The germline V gene encodes CDR1 MDHEN and CDR2 SYDVKM. The CDR3 extends over 16 amino acids. The trim removed 5 bases at V and 5 bases at J, leaving 11 bases unmatched. The chain's CDR3 is CASSMTGGEYAETQYF. As DNA, the CDR3 is TGTGCCAGCAGTATGACAGGGGGCGAGTATGCGGAGACCCAGTACTTC.

This clonotype has a handful of counts. The CDR3: CASSFRLAGDPYEQYF. CDR3 coding DNA: TGTGCCAGCAGCTTTCGACTAGCGGGGGATCCCTACGAGCAGTACTTC. The chain employs TRBV7-6 and TRBJ2-7; 12 bases line up with TRBD2. Germline CDR1 and CDR2: SGHVS and FNYEAQ. After removal of 3 bases from V and 2 bases from J, the junction contained 5 bases not matched to a gene. CDR3 length: 16 residues.

In nucleotides, the CDR3 is TGTGCCACCAGTGATTACGTAGCGGGAGGCCTGGGTACAGATACGCAGTATTTT. Amino acids: CATSDYVAGGLGTDTQYF. The chain employs TRBV24-1 and TRBJ2-3; 10 nucleotides line up with TRBD2. V was pared by 2 bases and J by 3 bases, with 10 bases of the junction left unmatched. CDR1 is KGHDR, CDR2 SFDVKD, per germline. The length of the CDR3 is 18 residues.

This clonotype was recorded a few times. The rearrangement joins TRBV27 to TRBJ2-1, with TRBD1 matching over 7 bases. The trim removed 2 bases at V and 8 bases at J, leaving 12 bases unmatched. The CDR3 length is 16 residues. The germline gives CDR1 MNHEY, CDR2 SMNVEV (reference sequence). CDR3 DNA: TGTGCCAGCAGTTTACGGGACAGCAATAGGGGCGATGAGCAGTTCTTC. It specifies CASSLRDSNRGDEQFF.

Concerning this clonotype itself: A read error may explain this, as a much larger clone is one base away. This sequence joins TRBV6-6 and TRBJ2-5, with D maybe TRBD2 (5 bases). CDR3 length: 16 residues. Germline loops: CDR1 MNHNY, CDR2 SVGAGI (reference sequence). Trimming removed 0 bases from V and 0 bases from J, with 11 bases in between. CDR3 in DNA: TGTGCCAGCAGTTACTCAGCTCCAGCGGACCAAGAGACCCAGTACTTC. Encoded protein: CASSYSAPADQETQYF.

In the case of this clonotype: A much larger clone differs by one base, so this may be a read error. This rearrangement joins TRBV5-3 to TRBJ1-1; D not certain. TRBV5-3 is an open reading frame whose function is uncertain. The CDR3 has 14 residues. This chain's CDR3 is CASSLWGGAAEAFF. The DNA of the CDR3 is TGTGCCAGCAGCTTGTGGGGTGGAGCGGCTGAAGCTTTCTTT.

This clonotype appeared many times. DNA of the CDR3: TGCAGCGTTAAGGGGAACTATGGCTACACCTTC. Protein product: CSVKGNYGYTF. The V gene is TRBV29-1, the J gene TRBJ1-2, with D perhaps TRBD1 (5 bases). V lost 5 bases and J 2 bases, leaving 6 bases between the germline ends. This CDR3 is built from 11 residues. Germline V gene lookup returns CDR1 SQVTM and CDR2 ANQGSEA.

This clonotype was recorded at least ten times. The chain recombines TRBV6-2 or TRBV6-3 with TRBJ2-6, with 7 positions matching TRBD1. Losses at the gene ends were 2 bases for V and 0 bases for J; bases not matched to a gene: 4. The CDR3 length is 17 residues. CDR1 and CDR2 (germline): MNHEY, SVGEGT. The CDR3 DNA reads as TGTGCCAGCAGTTACGGGACAGTAAACTCTGGGGCCAACGTCCTGACTTTC. Its protein product is CASSYGTVNSGANVLTF.

The rearrangement uses TRBV9 and TRBJ1-2; D might be TRBD1 (6 bases). The ends were cut back, 0 bases at V and 7 bases at J, with 13 bases in the middle. Germline V lookup: CDR1 SGDLS, CDR2 YYNGEE. The CDR3 extends over 14 amino acids. As DNA, the CDR3 is TGTGCCAGCAGCGTAGCGGGGGGGGCCAGTGGCTACACCTTC. It is translated as CASSVAGGASGYTF.

This clonotype was seen at least ten times. The genes are TRBV7-2 and TRBJ2-1, with 10 bases identical to TRBD1. This CDR3 is 15 amino acids long. Unmatched junction bases numbered 7, after V lost 5 bases and J lost 6 bases. Germline CDR1 reads SGHTA; CDR2 reads FQGNSA. CDR3 residues: CASSLWTGGGNEQFF. The CDR3 DNA reads as TGTGCCAGCAGCCTCTGGACAGGGGGAGGCAATGAGCAGTTCTTC.

In its sample, this clonotype was seen a few times. V and J are TRBV3-1 and TRBJ2-7; TRBD2 aligns across 10 bases. The length of the CDR3 is 18 residues. The germline CDR1 and CDR2 sequences are LGHDT and YNNKEL (reference sequence). The junction had 14 bases not matched to a gene; V was cut back by 4 bases and J by 2 bases. The CDR3 protein is CASSPSASGSAKTYEQYF. CDR3 nucleotides: TGTGCCAGCAGCCCCTCGGCTAGCGGGAGCGCTAAAACCTACGAGCAGTACTTC.

The chain couples TRBV5-5 to TRBJ1-2; possible D gene TRBD1, 5 bases. Germline assignment: CDR1 SGHKS and CDR2 YYEKEE (reference sequence). The V end was cut by 0 bases, the J end by 4 bases, with 13 bases between. The CDR3 runs to 15 residues. DNA for the CDR3: TGTGCCAGCAGCTTGGTTAAGGGGCCGAGCTATGGCTACACCTTC. Amino acids: CASSLVKGPSYGYTF.

This clonotype was counted at least ten times. This chain uses TRBV11-3 with TRBJ2-7; 8 positions agree with TRBD2. CDR1 is SGHNT, CDR2 YENEEA, per germline. The CDR3 covers 12 residues. The V and J ends lost 5 bases and 5 bases, in that order; junction bases with no gene match: 2. Here the CDR3 reads CASSREGDEQYF. The CDR3 nucleotides are TGTGCCAGCAGCCGGGAGGGAGACGAGCAGTACTTC.

V gene TRBV20-1 combines with J gene TRBJ1-3; D unresolved. The V and J ends lost 0 bases and 4 bases respectively, with 7 bases between them. The CDR3 runs 13 residues. Germline V gives CDR1 DFQATT, CDR2 SNEGSKA (reference sequence). CDR3 DNA: TGCAGTGCTAGAGATCTTCGGGGAAACACCATATATTTT. Translation gives CSARDLRGNTIYF.

This clonotype was picked up many times. This chain connects TRBV29-1 to TRBJ2-2; a possible D gene is TRBD2 (6 bases). From germline, CDR1 is SQVTM and CDR2 ANQGSEA. Deletions cut 7 bases from V and 6 bases from J, with 12 bases between. The length of the CDR3 is 12 residues. The CDR3, as DNA: TGCAGCGCTCAGGAGGGGTCCGGGGAGCTGTTTTTT. This gives the protein CSAQEGSGELFF.

The V gene is TRBV5-6, the J gene TRBJ2-2; D might be TRBD1 (6 bases). This CDR3 has 15 amino acids. Trimming left V 4 bases short and J 4 bases short, with 14 bases between. Germline V lookup: CDR1 SGHDT, CDR2 YYEEEE. In nucleotides, the CDR3 is TGTGCCAGCAGCCCCGTACAGGGTTTCACCGGGGAGCTGTTTTTT. Its protein product is CASSPVQGFTGELFF.

Worth noting for this clonotype: A much larger clone differs by one base, so this may be a read error. The rearrangement links TRBV7-9 to TRBJ2-5; TRBD1 aligns across 7 bases. J gave up 7 bases and V 0 bases, and 8 bases lay outside the gene matches. Germline CDR1 reads SEHNR; CDR2 reads FQNEAQ (reference sequence). The CDR3 sequence is 15 residues long. CDR3 sequence: CASSLAFGQEVTQYF. The CDR3 nucleotides are TGTGCCAGCAGCTTAGCGTTTGGACAGGAAGTGACCCAGTACTTC.

The chain employs TRBV20-1 and TRBJ2-7; possible D gene TRBD2, 6 bases. Germline V gene lookup returns CDR1 DFQATT and CDR2 SNEGSKA (reference sequence). Trimming stripped 5 bases from V and 0 bases from J, with 14 bases between. The CDR3 is 14 amino acids. The CDR3 spells CSARGTPSSYEQYF. DNA of the CDR3: TGCAGTGCTCGCGGGACGCCGAGCTCCTACGAGCAGTACTTC.

For this clonotype: A read error is possible here, since a much larger clone lies one base away. The J gene is TRBJ2-3, the V gene TRBV5-6, with D hard to call. CDR3 length: 17 residues. Trimming pared 0 bases from V and 4 bases from J, leaving 18 bases between. Germline V CDR1 and CDR2: SGHDT, YYEEEE. The CDR3 region is CASSLELAGPDADTQYF. For the CDR3, the DNA is TGTGCCAGCAGCTTGGAGTTAGCCGGGCCCGACGCAGATACGCAGTATTTT.

This clonotype has a handful of counts. The chain employs TRBV6-5 and TRBJ2-2, with 8 bases aligning to TRBD2. Germline trimming cut 5 bases from V and 3 bases from J; bases unmatched to any gene: 5. The V gene's germline CDR1 is MNHEY and CDR2 SVGAGI. This CDR3 comprises 15 residues. The chain's CDR3 is CASSPSGLYTGELFF. The CDR3, as DNA: TGTGCCAGCAGTCCTAGCGGGCTCTACACCGGGGAGCTGTTTTTT.

Comment on this clonotype: With a much larger clone just one base away, this may be a read error. The CDR3 DNA reads TGTGCCTGCAGCAGCACCCTGGAGTACGATCAGCCCCAGCATTTT. This gives the protein CACSSTLEYDQPQHF. V gene TRBV12-3 or TRBV12-4 combines with J gene TRBJ1-5; D not certain. The CDR3 runs 15 residues.

This clonotype has a handful of counts. The chain combines TRBV25-1 with TRBJ2-7; no firm D call. This CDR3 has 13 amino acids. Trimming stripped 4 bases from V and 2 bases from J, with 9 bases between. CDR1 and CDR2 from the germline V gene are MGHDK and SYGVNS. The CDR3 loop reads CASSAGHTYEQYF. The CDR3 nucleotides are TGTGCCAGCAGTGCGGGCCACACCTACGAGCAGTACTTC.

The chain combines TRBV6-2 or TRBV6-3 with TRBJ2-5, with D maybe TRBD2 (6 bases). The ends were cut back, 5 bases at V and 2 bases at J, with 15 bases in the middle. The CDR3 runs to 15 residues. Looked up from germline, CDR1 is MNHEY and CDR2 is SVGEGT. Written as DNA, the CDR3 is TGTGCCAGCAGTCGGCAGACTCGGGGGCAAGAGACCCAGTACTTC. Encoded protein: CASSRQTRGQETQYF.

Regarding this clonotype: This may arise from a read error, as a much more abundant clone is one base away. The conserved closing phenylalanine or tryptophan is absent in this CDR3, likely reflecting a read error. The chain uses TRBV10-3 and TRBJ2-7, with 8 bases that match TRBD2. J was trimmed by 1 base and V by 0 bases; bases with no gene match: 5. This CDR3 contains 16 residues. The germline V gene encodes CDR1 ENHRY and CDR2 SYGVKD. The CDR3 region is CAISESGGDISYEQYL. The DNA for the CDR3 is TGTGCCATCAGTGAGTCCGGGGGGGACATATCCTACGAGCAGTACCTC.

In its sample, this clonotype was seen many times. J is TRBJ2-1 and V is TRBV30, with a possible D match to TRBD1 (6 bases). There are 15 residues in the CDR3. Germline loops: CDR1 GTSNPN, CDR2 SVGIG (reference sequence). V was pared by 3 bases and J by 4 bases, with 16 bases between. CDR3 DNA: TGTGCCTGGAGCCCACCTGAGGACAGATACAATGAGCAGTTCTTC. Translation gives CAWSPPEDRYNEQFF.

This chain connects TRBV3-1 to TRBJ2-3, with TRBD2 as a possible D gene (5 bases). This CDR3 is built from 17 residues. Per germline, CDR1 LGHDT and CDR2 YNNKEL (reference sequence). The V end lost 0 bases, the J end lost 4 bases, and 17 bases lay between the germline ends. CDR3 sequence: CASSQEGLSRQADTQYF. In DNA form, the CDR3 reads TGTGCCAGCAGCCAAGAAGGACTTAGCCGGCAGGCAGATACGCAGTATTTT.

At least ten counts were recorded for this clonotype. V is TRBV7-2 and J is TRBJ2-5; D ambiguous. Trimming left V 5 bases short and J 6 bases short, with 10 bases between. The V gene's germline CDR1 is SGHTA and CDR2 FQGNSA. The CDR3 spans 12 residues. Here the CDR3 reads CASSMERKTQYF. The CDR3 DNA sequence: TGTGCCAGCAGCATGGAGCGAAAGACCCAGTACTTC.

This sequence joins TRBV27 and TRBJ2-7; 7 bases align to TRBD1. J was trimmed by 6 bases and V by 0 bases; bases with no gene match: 5. The CDR3 covers 14 residues. Looked up from germline, CDR1 is MNHEY and CDR2 is SMNVEV (reference sequence). The CDR3 bases are TGTGCCAGCAGTTTATCCCCCGGACAGGTCGAGCAGTACTTC. It encodes CASSLSPGQVEQYF.

Worth noting for this clonotype: Compared with germline, one end of the junction differs, possibly owing to a read error. The chain couples TRBV5-3 to TRBJ1-2; a possible D gene is TRBD1 (5 bases). TRBV5-3 is sorted into the ORF group, with uncertain function. CDR3 length: 13 amino acids. This chain's CDR3 is CATLRPGTGGYAF. The CDR3 DNA sequence: TGTGCCACCCTAAGACCAGGGACTGGAGGCTACGCCTTC.